The clone carrying this T cell receptor (beta chain) was seen ten or more times. This sample was taken from a study of T cells in Graves' hyperthyroidism and ophthalmopathy. Germline V gene sequence: CDR1 LNHDA, CDR2 SQIVND (reference sequence). This CDR3 has 14 amino acids. The V end lost 5 bases, the J end lost 4 bases, and 14 bases lay between the germline ends. Clinical symptoms, serum thyroxine and TRAb, thyroid ultrasound and orbital computed tomography together formed the diagnostic basis. RNA transcripts were the template for amplifying TCR beta CDR3 regions. A set of HTBI primers served as the primers for a first-round RT-PCR of the TCR CDR3. TCRdb recomputed calls from the multiplex PCR reads with MiXCR, one row per CDR3 protein. This sample has 350,000 or so distinct CDR3 sequences, with around 18% found just once.

The sequence derives from a woman aged 35 to 49 with Graves' ophthalmopathy. The sample taken for sequencing was blood. V gene TRBV19 combines with J gene TRBJ1-2, with D maybe TRBD1 (5 bases). The CDR3: CASSFRDGSYGYTF. The CDR3 region has the DNA TGTGCCAGTAGTTTCCGGGACGGTTCCTATGGCTACACCTTC.